The 3 T cell receptor beta chains presented below share a single source sample, sequenced in a study of T cell clusters in autoimmune cytopenias. One tube held mixed TRB-A and TRB-B primer pools for touch-down PCR. TCRdb derives one entry per CDR3 protein from the multiplex PCR reads, leaving out DNA. This sample's clone table lists roughly 6,100 distinct CDR3 sequences. TRB was amplified from 250 ng of peripheral blood genomic DNA per sample. The same sample was also studied in work on T cell repertoires in aging, cancer and after chemotherapy.

The sample taken for sequencing was peripheral blood. All receptors come from a human donor in good health.

The chain uses TRBV30 and TRBJ1-1. The CDR3 is made up of 13 amino acids. The germline gives CDR1 GTSNPN, CDR2 SVGIG (reference sequence). The CDR3 is CAWKGYSNTEAFF.

This clonotype shows up as medium-sized by frequency. The chain combines TRBV6-2 or TRBV6-3 with TRBJ2-1; TCRdb reports TRBD2, a call that lacks DNA to check it against. Germline CDR1 MNHEY, CDR2 SVGEGT. CDR3 size: 17 residues. The CDR3: CASSYSPPSGVYNEQFF.

The rearrangement links TRBV5-6 to TRBJ1-1; checking the TCRdb D call of TRBD1 is not possible without DNA. CDR3 length: 15 amino acids. Per the germline V gene, CDR1 is SGHDT and CDR2 is YYEEEE. CDR3 residues: CASSSVIGGNTEAFF.